A single sample is the source of the 20 T cell receptor beta chains below, sequenced in a study of cytomegalovirus exposure and HLA in healthy donors. Both 60 Vbeta primers and 13 Jbeta primers went into the PCR. The repertoire was sequenced with immunoSEQ multiplex PCR; TCRdb's copy has only in-frame clones and lacks some. Here the sample spans some 62,000 clones, over 75% being singletons. Sequenced input: PBMCs. Every receptor here comes from a man between 18 and 29 years old in good health and CMV-seronegative.

This chain links TRBV18 with TRBJ2-3; D might be TRBD1 (6 bases). CDR3 length: 14 amino acids. The germline CDR1 and CDR2 sequences are KGHSH and LQKENI. V lost 3 bases and J 6 bases, leaving 13 bases between the germline ends. The CDR3 sequence: CASSPRTAADTQYF. The DNA of the CDR3 is TGTGCCAGCTCACCGAGGACAGCCGCGGATACGCAGTATTTT.

A word on this clone: The same CDR3 is also encoded by other DNA sequences in this sample. The V call is TRBV13, the J call TRBJ1-1; 7 bases fit TRBD1. Germline trimming cut 2 bases from V and 5 bases from J; bases unmatched to any gene: 2. The CDR3 is made up of 13 amino acids. Germline lookup yields CDR1 PRHDT and CDR2 FYEKMQ (reference sequence). CDR3 protein: CASSLYRGTEAFF. CDR3 coding DNA: TGTGCCAGCAGCTTATACAGGGGAACTGAAGCTTTCTTT.

The chain couples TRBV18 to TRBJ2-1; D uncertain. Trimming removed 0 bases from V and 9 bases from J, with 9 bases in between. CDR3 length: 13 amino acids. Germline V gene sequence: CDR1 KGHSH, CDR2 LQKENI. CDR3 DNA: TGTGCCAGCTCACCACCAGCAGCGAGTGAGCAGTTCTTC. Its translation is CASSPPAASEQFF.

The chain couples TRBV7-9 to TRBJ1-1; no firm D call. V lost 4 bases to trimming and J lost 0 bases, with 9 bases between them. Per germline, CDR1 SEHNR and CDR2 FQNEAQ (reference sequence). The CDR3 length is 14 residues. The CDR3 reads CASSSPMLNTEAFF. The CDR3 nucleotides read TGTGCCAGCAGCTCCCCCATGTTGAACACTGAAGCTTTCTTT.

The rearrangement uses TRBV18 and TRBJ1-4, with 10 bases matching TRBD1. Looked up from germline, CDR1 is KGHSH and CDR2 is LQKENI. This CDR3 contains 15 residues. V lost 1 base to trimming and J lost 6 bases; unmatched junction nucleotides: 2. The CDR3 DNA follows: TGTGCCAGCTCACCACAGGGACAGGGGTATGAAAAACTGTTTTTT. Its protein is CASSPQGQGYEKLFF.

The chain combines TRBV4-1 with TRBJ1-6, with 8 bases matching TRBD1. V shed 1 base and J 5 bases; nucleotides not matched to a gene: 7. The length of the CDR3 is 17 residues. Germline CDR1 and CDR2: MGHRA and YSYEKL. The CDR3 loop reads CASSQASQGQDNSPLHF. The CDR3 bases are TGCGCCAGCAGCCAAGCGTCACAGGGACAGGATAATTCACCCCTCCACTTT.

The chain couples TRBV9 to TRBJ2-3, with D perhaps matching TRBD2 (6 bases). Trimming removed 6 bases from V and 3 bases from J, with 17 bases in between. There are 15 residues in the CDR3. Germline loops: CDR1 SGDLS, CDR2 YYNGEE. The CDR3 DNA reads as TGTGCCAGCAATTCTTATCTTGGGGGGACAGATACGCAGTATTTT. Amino acid sequence: CASNSYLGGTDTQYF. Together with reference TRBV9 and TRBJ2-3, the CDR3 gives the full variable domain: DSGVTQTPKHLITATGQRVTLRCSPRSGDLSVYWYQQSLDQGLQFLIQYYNGEERAKGNILERFSAQQFPDLHSELNLSSLELGDSALYFCASNSYLGGTDTQYFGPGTRLTVL.

The rearrangement uses TRBV6-5 and TRBJ2-7; TRBD1 aligns across 8 bases. The CDR3 loop spans 16 amino acids. Germline V CDR1 and CDR2: MNHEY, SVGAGI. With 3 bases clipped from V and 1 base from J, the junction kept 8 bases outside the gene matches. The CDR3 protein is CASSYGGQGGSYEQYF. CDR3 in DNA: TGTGCCAGCAGTTATGGCGGACAGGGTGGATCCTACGAGCAGTACTTC.

The genes are TRBV30 and TRBJ2-1, with 7 bases lining up with TRBD1. Germline trimming cut 1 base from V and 4 bases from J; bases unmatched to any gene: 4. Germline assignment: CDR1 GTSNPN and CDR2 SVGIG (reference sequence). The CDR3 runs 14 residues. This CDR3 reads CAWSAGGFYNEQFF. The CDR3 DNA sequence: TGTGCCTGGAGTGCAGGGGGTTTTTACAATGAGCAGTTCTTC.

The genes are TRBV28 and TRBJ2-7, with D possibly matching TRBD1 (6 bases). The CDR3 length is 13 residues. The V end was cut by 2 bases, the J end by 3 bases, with 8 bases between. Germline CDR1 MDHEN, CDR2 SYDVKM. CDR3 sequence: CASSLNRVYEQYF. CDR3 DNA sequence: TGTGCCAGCAGTTTAAACAGGGTCTACGAGCAGTACTTC.

CDR3 in amino acids: CASREPRQGRVLSTF. The CDR3 DNA reads TGTGCCAGCCGGGAACCCCGACAGGGGCGCGTACTCTCAACCTTC. V usage is TRBV6-1 and J usage is TRBJ1-2; 8 bases agree with TRBD1. The CDR3 is 15 residues long. Per the germline V gene, CDR1 is MNHNS and CDR2 is SASEGT. J was trimmed by 14 bases and V by 8 bases; bases with no gene match: 22.

Concerning this clone: A read error may account for a junction end that differs from germline. The gene calls are TRBV5-6 and TRBJ2-7, with 7 bases lining up with TRBD1. CDR3 size: 11 residues. In germline, CDR1 is SGHDT, CDR2 YYEEEE. The CDR3 DNA sequence: TGTGCCAGCAGCTTGGCCGGGCAGGGGGAATTC. Its protein is CASSLAGQGEF.

The chain recombines TRBV2 with TRBJ1-1; D remains unclear. Germline loops: CDR1 SNHLY, CDR2 FYNNEI. V was shortened by 6 bases and J by 12 bases, with 14 bases between the two germline ends. The CDR3 has 11 amino acids. The CDR3 loop is CASRAFVETFF. CDR3 nucleotide sequence: TGTGCCAGCAGGGCCTTTGTCGAAACTTTCTTT. The variable domain in full, completed from reference TRBV2 and TRBJ1-1, reads EPEVTQTPSHQVTQMGQEVILRCVPISNHLYFYWYRQILGQKVEFLVSFYNNEISEKSEIFDDQFSVERPDGSNFTLKIRSTKLEDSAMYFCASRAFVETFFGQGTRLTVV.

V usage is TRBV6-5 and J usage is TRBJ2-1; 11 bases agree with TRBD1. Germline V CDR1 and CDR2: MNHEY, SVGAGI. With V trimmed by 2 bases and J by 6 bases, 6 bases remained unmatched. This CDR3 is built from 16 residues. In DNA, the CDR3 is TGTGCCAGCAGTTACGGGGGGACAGGGGGTATCAATGAGCAGTTCTTC. Its protein product is CASSYGGTGGINEQFF.

This clone was seen once. This sequence joins TRBV2 and TRBJ1-6; no clear D. Germline V gene data show CDR1 as SNHLY and CDR2 as FYNNEI. Trimming took off 6 bases at V and 5 bases at J, with 11 bases between the two ends. CDR3 size: 14 residues. As DNA, the CDR3 is TGTGCCAGCAGCTCGGGGTCAAATAATTCACCCCTCCACTTT. Protein: CASSSGSNNSPLHF.

The sample holds a few counts of this clone. This sequence joins TRBV6-1 and TRBJ2-1; TRBD2 matches at 10 bases. The CDR3 covers 15 residues. The germline V gene has CDR1 MNHNS and CDR2 SASEGT. V lost 5 bases and J lost 5; bases outside the gene matches: 6. CDR3 amino acids: CASSRASGGNNEQFF. DNA for the CDR3: TGTGCCAGCAGTCGGGCTAGCGGGGGAAACAATGAGCAGTTCTTC.

The J gene is TRBJ2-7, the V gene TRBV12-5, with 10 bases aligning to TRBD1. Germline V gives CDR1 LGHNT, CDR2 FRNRAP. Germline trimming cut 6 bases from V and 0 bases from J; bases unmatched to any gene: 5. The CDR3 spans 15 residues. In nucleotides, the CDR3 is TGTGCTAGTGGCCTCAGGACAGGGGGCTCCTACGAGCAGTACTTC. It encodes CASGLRTGGSYEQYF.

The gene calls are TRBV10-2 and TRBJ2-3, with TRBD2 matching 10 bases. The V gene end was trimmed by 9 bases and the J gene end by 1 base; junction bases not matched to a gene: 4. This CDR3 is 14 amino acids long. In germline, CDR1 is WSHSY, CDR2 SAAADI. The CDR3 bases are TGCGCCAGTGCTAGCGGGGGAGGCACAGATACGCAGTATTTT. The encoded protein is CASASGGGTDTQYF.

V is TRBV11-2 and J is TRBJ1-2; 8 bases are a match to TRBD1. The CDR3 consists of 14 residues. V shed 4 bases, J shed 6 bases, and the junction held 7 bases outside the gene matches. CDR1 is SGHAT, CDR2 FQNNGV, per germline. In DNA form, the CDR3 reads TGTGCCAGCAGCTGGACAGGGCTACCTGATGGCTACACCTTC. Protein sequence: CASSWTGLPDGYTF.

Notes on this clone: Other DNA sequences in this sample translate to the same CDR3. The chain couples TRBV13 to TRBJ1-1, with D possibly TRBD1 on 6 matching bases. CDR1 and CDR2 from the germline V gene are PRHDT and FYEKMQ (reference sequence). This CDR3 has 14 amino acids. Deletions cut 0 bases from V and 5 bases from J, with 10 bases between. In DNA, the CDR3 is TGTGCCAGCAGCTTAGGGGGCAGGGGAACTGAAGCTTTCTTT. This encodes CASSLGGRGTEAFF.